This T cell receptor (beta chain) was obtained from a study of blood T cell repertoires in COVID-19. Across the study: Collection of acute and convalescent COVID-19 samples took place in the United States, Italy and Spain. PBMCs, B-cell-depleted T cells, or T cells were the source of the cDNA or gDNA that made up the material.

Authors' processing steps: How many nucleated cells were present was estimated from reference gene primer amplification. Assay used: immunoSEQ multiplex PCR; TCRdb lists only in-frame clones, some missing. Clonal size and the V and J genes are those of that table, whereas D and trimming came from the DNA. Of about 200,000 clones listed, about 88% are singletons. This sequence originates from a woman in her forties who had recovered from COVID-19. The sample consisted of peripheral blood.

This chain's CDR3 is CASTDRAFSGNTIYF. CDR3 DNA sequence: TGTGCCAGTACCGACAGGGCTTTCTCTGGAAACACCATATATTTT. The chain recombines TRBV19 with TRBJ1-3; the match to TRBD1 covers 7 bases. The CDR3 is 15 residues long. The V gene end was trimmed by 7 bases and the J gene end by 0 bases; junction bases not matched to a gene: 6. CDR1 is LNHDA, CDR2 SQIVND, per germline (reference sequence).